The 6 T cell receptor beta chains below come from one sample, sequenced in a study of blood T cells in healthy people across ages. Using a J-beta primer mix together with a sample-barcoded 5' primer, a second PCR was run for roughly 7 to 12 cycles. One entry per CDR3 protein results from TCRdb running MiXCR on the 5' RACE reads. The sample gives around 780,000 distinct CDR3 sequences, more than 25% of which show up once; less than 3.5% is in the top ten. These same data were also listed under a study on T cells of mothers and their children.

Input material: blood. Receptor source: a boy aged 5-17 years in good health.

The chain has TRBV30 and TRBJ1-2, with TRBD1 as a possible D gene (6 bases). V dropped 6 bases and J dropped 2 bases, with 13 bases sitting between them. CDR3 size: 13 residues. The germline CDR1 and CDR2 sequences are GTSNPN and SVGIG (reference sequence). CDR3 sequence reads: CACRTEKNYGYTF. The CDR3 nucleotides read TGTGCCTGCAGGACAGAGAAGAACTATGGCTACACCTTC. Based on the CDR3 plus reference TRBV30 and TRBJ1-2, the full variable domain is SQTIHQWPATLVQPVGSPLSLECTVEGTSNPNLYWYRQAAGRGLQLLFYSVGIGQISSEVPQNLSASRPQDRQFILSSKKLLLSDSGFYLCACRTEKNYGYTFGSGTRLTVV.

This clonotype was detected a few times. The chain combines TRBV7-3 with TRBJ1-1; D may be TRBD1 (6 bases). V shed 2 bases and J shed 11 bases, with 15 bases lying between them. The CDR3 covers 13 residues. The germline gives CDR1 SGHTA, CDR2 FQGTGA. The chain's CDR3 is CASSLGQTREAFF. Here the CDR3 DNA reads TGTGCCAGCAGCTTAGGACAGACCCGGGAGGCTTTCTTT.

A few counts support this clonotype. The J gene is TRBJ2-1, the V gene TRBV27; 12 nucleotides match TRBD2. Germline values: CDR1 MNHEY, CDR2 SMNVEV (reference sequence). CDR3 length: 13 residues. V lost 7 bases, J lost 7 bases, and 2 bases stayed unmatched. The chain's CDR3 is CASMGTSGNEQFF. The CDR3 DNA sequence: TGTGCCAGCATGGGGACTAGCGGGAATGAGCAGTTCTTC.

The rearrangement joins TRBV21-1 to TRBJ2-2; the D call of TRBD1 is as the table states it, not checked on the DNA. TRBV21-1 is tagged as a pseudogene. CDR3 length: 15 amino acids. Here the CDR3 DNA reads TGTGCCAGCAGGGGGGGCTCCCTACCCACCGGGGAGCTGTTTTTT. Translation: CASRGGSLPTGELFF.

This clonotype was seen a handful of times. The V and J genes are TRBV12-3 or TRBV12-4 and TRBJ2-7, with TRBD1 matching 7 bases. Gene TRBJ2-5 matches the end of the DNA better, so the J call may be wrong. The CDR3 extends over 15 amino acids. The CDR3 reads CASSDREGWQETQYF. The CDR3 nucleotides read TGTGCCAGCAGTGACAGGGAAGGGTGGCAAGAGACCCAGTACTTC.

This clonotype was observed a few times. The chain recombines TRBV5-5 with TRBJ2-1; TRBD1 matches at 9 bases. This CDR3 has 15 amino acids. Trimming took 4 bases from V and 4 from J; bases not matched to a gene: 6. CDR1 SGHKS and CDR2 YYEKEE come from the germline V gene (reference sequence). As DNA, the CDR3 is TGTGCCAGCAGCGGGGGGACAGGGATATACAATGAGCAGTTCTTC. This gives the protein CASSGGTGIYNEQFF.